Given below is one T cell receptor beta chain in context. The antigen is undetermined. MiXCR, run by TCRdb on the reads, gives a single entry per CDR3 protein. In the table there are a few hundred thousand distinct CDR3 sequences, about 35% of which are singletons. V lost 0 bases and J lost 8, with 13 bases in between. This CDR3 contains 14 residues. Germline V gene lookup returns CDR1 LGHNA and CDR2 YSLEER. These data are taken from a study of T cell repertoires in cytomegalovirus infection. Study details: CMV infection and matching HLA type were both indicated by public TCR beta signatures.

Study results and caveats: CMV-specific TCR beta clonotypes restricted by HLA-C were the ones dominating the ex vivo response. Summed public TCR beta family frequency identified CMV carriers bearing the relevant HLA.

The specimen was cultured PBMCs, collected from culture after CMV antigen stimulation. The chain has TRBV4-3 and TRBJ1-1, with D hard to call. The TCR was taken from a human donor in good health (CMV status not recorded). Some clones in this sample may be carry-over from other donors' samples. The DNA for the CDR3 is TGCGCCAGCAGCCAAGATTTGGACGCCTCAGAAGCTTTCTTT. This gives the protein CASSQDLDASEAFF.